This TCR beta chain was recorded in a study of T cells in Graves' hyperthyroidism and ophthalmopathy. Template material for amplifying TCR beta CDR3 regions consisted of RNA transcripts. The TCR CDR3 was amplified in a first-round RT-PCR using the HTBI primer set. TCRdb called the multiplex PCR reads again in MiXCR, with one record for every CDR3 protein. Here the sample spans approximately 500,000 distinct CDR3 sequences, about half being singletons. Trimming shortened V by 9 bases and J by 3 bases, and 12 bases separated the two germline ends. Germline V gives CDR1 LNHDA, CDR2 SQIVND (reference sequence). CDR3 length: 12 residues. Study-wide points: The model's output predicted ophthalmopathy at a median of around 7 months prior to onset. Expanded thyroid clonotypes (above 0.001) were mostly also found in blood.

This clonotype was observed at least ten times. Its target is unknown. Diagnoses were established using clinical symptoms, serum thyroxine and TRAb, thyroid ultrasound and orbital computed tomography. This sequence originates from a woman under 30 with Graves' hyperthyroidism. The chain links TRBV19 to TRBJ2-7; D may be TRBD1 or TRBD2 (5 bases each). Sequencing was performed on peripheral blood or thyroid tissue (not recorded which). The CDR3 nucleotides are TGTGCCAGCACCGGGACCAGCTACGAGCAGTACTTC. Protein: CASTGTSYEQYF.